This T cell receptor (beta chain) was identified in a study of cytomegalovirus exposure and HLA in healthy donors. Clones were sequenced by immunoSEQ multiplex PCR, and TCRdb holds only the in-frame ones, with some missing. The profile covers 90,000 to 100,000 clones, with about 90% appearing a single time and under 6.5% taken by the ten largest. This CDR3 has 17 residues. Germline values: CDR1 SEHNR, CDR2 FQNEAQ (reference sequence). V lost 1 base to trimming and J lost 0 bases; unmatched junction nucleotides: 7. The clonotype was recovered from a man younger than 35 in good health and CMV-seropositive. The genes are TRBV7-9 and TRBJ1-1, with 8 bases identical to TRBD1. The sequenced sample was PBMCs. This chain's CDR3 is CASSLVPTGEMNTEAFF. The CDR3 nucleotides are TGTGCCAGCAGCTTAGTCCCGACAGGGGAGATGAACACTGAAGCTTTCTTT.